The present entry profiles one T cell receptor (beta chain) with its context. The germline V gene has CDR1 SGHTA and CDR2 FQGNSA. Between the trimmed V and J ends, which lost 5 bases and 3 bases, there was a span of 4 bases. The CDR3 loop spans 11 amino acids. The data were taken from a study of blood T cell repertoires in COVID-19. Overall study context: T cells, B-cell-depleted T cells, or PBMCs supplied cDNA or gDNA.

Source study methods: Amplified reference gene primers provided the basis for estimating nucleated cell counts. This table comes from immunoSEQ multiplex PCR, and its TCRdb copy is limited to in-frame clones, with some not included. D and trimming were read from the DNA, whereas the V and J calls and clone size are those reported in that table. This table holds about 170,000 clones, about four fifths found once. The source material was peripheral blood. This clonotype originated in a man between 35 and 55 years old who had recovered from COVID-19. The rearrangement links TRBV7-2 to TRBJ1-1; D not resolved. The CDR3 region is CASSAHTEAFF. CDR3 sequence (DNA): TGTGCCAGCAGCGCGCACACTGAAGCTTTCTTT.